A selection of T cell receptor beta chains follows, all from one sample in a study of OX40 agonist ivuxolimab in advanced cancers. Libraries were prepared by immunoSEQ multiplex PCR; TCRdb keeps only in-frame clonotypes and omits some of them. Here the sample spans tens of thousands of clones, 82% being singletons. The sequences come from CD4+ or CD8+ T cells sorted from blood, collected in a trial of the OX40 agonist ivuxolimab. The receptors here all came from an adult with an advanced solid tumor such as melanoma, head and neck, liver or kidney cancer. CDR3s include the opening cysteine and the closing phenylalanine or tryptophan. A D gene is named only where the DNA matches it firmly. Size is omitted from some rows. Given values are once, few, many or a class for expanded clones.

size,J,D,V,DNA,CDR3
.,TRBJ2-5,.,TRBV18,TGTGCCAGCTCACCGTCGAACAGGGGCGGGAAAGAGACCCAGTACTTC,CASSPSNRGGKETQYF
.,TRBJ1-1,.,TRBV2,TGTGCCAGCAGCAGACACGTGAACACTGAAGCTTTCTTT,CASSRHVNTEAFF
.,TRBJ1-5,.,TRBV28,TGTGCCAGCAGTTTAAGCGGGAACAGGGCTTATCAGCCCCAGCATTTT,CASSLSGNRAYQPQHF
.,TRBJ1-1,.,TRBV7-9,TGTGCCAGCAGCTTAGCACAGGGACATACTGAAGCTTTCTTT,CASSLAQGHTEAFF
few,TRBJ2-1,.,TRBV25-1,TGTGCCAGCAGTGCCCCAGGGGGGGTCAATGAGCAGTTCTTC,CASSAPGGVNEQFF
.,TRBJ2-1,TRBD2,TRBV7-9,TGTGCCAGCAGCTTATACGGGGGGAGCTCCTACAATGAGCAGTTCTTC,CASSLYGGSSYNEQFF
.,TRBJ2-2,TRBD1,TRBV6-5,TGTGCCAGCAGTTGGGACAGGGGGCTCACCGGGGAGCTGTTTTTT,CASSWDRGLTGELFF
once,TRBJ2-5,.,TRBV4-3,TGCGCCAGCAGCCAAGATAAGGTTAGGACGGAGACCCAGTACTTC,CASSQDKVRTETQYF
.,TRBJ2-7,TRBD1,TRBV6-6,TGTGCCGCCAGGGGGAACCAGGAGCAGTACTTC,CAARGNQEQYF
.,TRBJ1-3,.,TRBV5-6,TGTGCCAGCAACTCCGCAGCGAACATTCCCGGAAACACCATATATTTT,CASNSAANIPGNTIYF
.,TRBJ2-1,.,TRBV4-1,TGCGCCAGCAGCCAAGTGGGGGGAGGAATCTCCTACAATGAGCAGTTCTTC,CASSQVGGGISYNEQFF
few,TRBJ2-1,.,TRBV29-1,TGCAGCGTTGATTCGCGCGTCTCCTACAATGAGCAGTTCTTC,CSVDSRVSYNEQFF
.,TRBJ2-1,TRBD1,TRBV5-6,TGTGCCAGCAGCCCCGGACAGGGGAATAACTACAATGAGCAGTTCTTC,CASSPGQGNNYNEQFF
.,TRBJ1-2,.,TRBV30,TGTGCCTGGAGTGTACTCGGGGGAGACTATGGCTACACCTTC,CAWSVLGGDYGYTF
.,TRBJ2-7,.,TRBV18,TGTGCCAGCTCACCTTATCGAAGCTTAGACGAGCAGTACTTC,CASSPYRSLDEQYF
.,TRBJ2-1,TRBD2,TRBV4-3,TGCGCCAGCAGCCGAGGGGCACTAGCGGGAGTCTCGGAGCAGTTCTTC,CASSRGALAGVSEQFF
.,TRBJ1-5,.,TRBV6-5,TGTGCCAGCAGTTTCAGACAGGGCAATCAGCCCCAGCATTTT,CASSFRQGNQPQHF
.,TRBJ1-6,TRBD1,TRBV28,TGTGCCAGCAGTTCCTGGGACAGAGATAATTCACCCCTCCACTTT,CASSSWDRDNSPLHF
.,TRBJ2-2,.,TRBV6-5,TGTGCCAGTCGATTGTCCCGGGGGGAGCTGTTTTTT,CASRLSRGELFF
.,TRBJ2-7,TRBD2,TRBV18,TGTGCCAGCTCACCACCGGAAGGGACTAGCGGAGAAAGTTCCTACGAGCAGTACTTC,CASSPPEGTSGESSYEQYF
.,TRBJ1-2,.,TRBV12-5,TGTGCTAGTGGTTTGGGGACCTCTAACTATGGCTACACCTTC,CASGLGTSNYGYTF
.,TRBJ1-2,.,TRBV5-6,TGTGCCAGCAGCTTTCCCCGGGTCCTCTATGGCTACACCTTC,CASSFPRVLYGYTF
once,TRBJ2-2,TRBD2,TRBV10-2,TGCGCCAGCAGTGGGCTAGCGGGGGCCGCCGGGGAGCTGTTTTTT,CASSGLAGAAGELFF
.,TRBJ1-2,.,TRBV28,TGTGCCAGCAGTTACAGGACAGCGGCTGGCTACACCTTC,CASSYRTAAGYTF
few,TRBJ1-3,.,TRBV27,TGTGCTAGCAACGAAAACACCATATATTTT,CASNENTIYF
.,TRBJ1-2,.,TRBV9,TGTGCCAGCAGCGAGGATCCGGACGGCGTGAATGGCTACACCTTC,CASSEDPDGVNGYTF
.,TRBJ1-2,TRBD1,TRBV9,TGTGCCAGCAGCGTCGCGGACAGGTTCTATGGCTACACCTTC,CASSVADRFYGYTF
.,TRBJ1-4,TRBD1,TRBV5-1,TGCGCCAGCAGCCGGGACAGCTTTAATGAAAAACTGTTTTTT,CASSRDSFNEKLFF
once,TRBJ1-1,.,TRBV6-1,TGTGCCAGCAGTTCCCGTCCCCGGGACACTGAAGCTTTCTTT,CASSSRPRDTEAFF
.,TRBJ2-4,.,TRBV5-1,TGCGCCAGCAGCCCAGACCGGGGCCCTCAGTACTTC,CASSPDRGPQYF
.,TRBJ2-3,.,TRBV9,TGTGCCAGCAGCGTAGGGTTGCGGGGCATAGATACGCAGTATTTT,CASSVGLRGIDTQYF
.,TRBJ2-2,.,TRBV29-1,TGCAGCGTTGGAACTAGCAGGAACACCGGGGAGCTGTTTTTT,CSVGTSRNTGELFF
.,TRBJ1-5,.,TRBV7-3,TGTGCCAGCAGCTTAGAGAGGAATCAGCCCCAGCATTTT,CASSLERNQPQHF
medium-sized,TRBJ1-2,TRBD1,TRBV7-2,TGTGCCAGCAGCTCACAGGGGTACGGCTACACCTTC,CASSSQGYGYTF
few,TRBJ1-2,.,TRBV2,TGTGCCAGCATGCCCGGCTACACCTTC,CASMPGYTF
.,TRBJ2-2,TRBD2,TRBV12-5,TGTGCTAGTGGTTCAGTAGCGGGAAACTTTGATACCGGGGAGCTGTTTTTT,CASGSVAGNFDTGELFF
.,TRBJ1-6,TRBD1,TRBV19,TGTGCCAGTAGTTATACAGGGGATAATTCACCCCTCCACTTT,CASSYTGDNSPLHF
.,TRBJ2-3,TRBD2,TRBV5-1,TGCGCCAGCAGCCTTTGGACTAGCGGGGCTAGCACAGATACGCAGTATTTT,CASSLWTSGASTDTQYF
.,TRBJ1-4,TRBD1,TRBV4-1,TGCGCCAGCAGCCAAGTTTTAACAGGGGGCGCGTTTAATGAAAAACTGTTTTTT,CASSQVLTGGAFNEKLFF
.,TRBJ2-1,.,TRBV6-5,TGTGCCAGCAGTTACGGTCTCCCCTCCTACAATGAGCAGTTCTTC,CASSYGLPSYNEQFF
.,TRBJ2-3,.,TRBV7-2,TGTGCCAGCAGCTTAACGATTACAGATACGCAGTATTTT,CASSLTITDTQYF
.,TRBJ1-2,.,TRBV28,TGTGCCAGCAGTTTTAGTCGGCTCGAGGGGTATGGCTACACCTTC,CASSFSRLEGYGYTF
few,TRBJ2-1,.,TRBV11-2,TGTGCCAGCAGCTCAGGACGTTACAATGAGCAGTTCTTC,CASSSGRYNEQFF
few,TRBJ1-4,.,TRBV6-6,TGTGCCAGCAGTTACTCCGGAGGATCCGAAAAACTGTTTTTT,CASSYSGGSEKLFF
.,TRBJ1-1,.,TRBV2,TGTGCCAGCAGTGATAGAGTTCGGGGGACTGAAGCTTTCTTT,CASSDRVRGTEAFF
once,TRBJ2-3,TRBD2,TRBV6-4,TGTGCCAGCAGTCCGGGGACTAGCGGGGCTCCGAGGACAGATACGCAGTATTTT,CASSPGTSGAPRTDTQYF
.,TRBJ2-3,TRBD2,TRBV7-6,TGTGCCAGCAGCTCCCGGACTAGCGTGTACACAGATACGCAGTATTTT,CASSSRTSVYTDTQYF
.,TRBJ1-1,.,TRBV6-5,TGTGCCAGTCTCGATCACCGAGGGACTGAAGCTTTCTTT,CASLDHRGTEAFF
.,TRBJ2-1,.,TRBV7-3,TGTGCCAGCAGCCGAGGGGGAGGAACTAGCGCTCCCTACAATGAGCAGTTCTTC,CASSRGGGTSAPYNEQFF
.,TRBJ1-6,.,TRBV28,TGTGCCAGCAGTTCCCGGGCGTACCCTAATTCACCCCTCCACTTT,CASSSRAYPNSPLHF
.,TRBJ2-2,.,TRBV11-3,TGTGCCAGCAGCTTAACGGGCACCTCTTCGTCGGGTCCGTTTTTT,CASSLTGTSSSGPFF
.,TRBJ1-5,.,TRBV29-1,TGCAGCGTTGCGGGCTATGGGAGCAATCAGCCCCAGCATTTT,CSVAGYGSNQPQHF
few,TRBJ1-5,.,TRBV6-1,TGTGCCAGCAGTCAACGGGGGGATCAGCCCCAGCATTTT,CASSQRGDQPQHF
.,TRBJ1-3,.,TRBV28,TGTGCCAGCAACGGAATCTATTCAGGGTCTGGAAACACCATATATTTT,CASNGIYSGSGNTIYF